These 24 T cell receptor beta chains were sequenced from one sample in a study of PD-L1 blockade in urothelial cancer. The time point here: pretreatment peripheral blood. TCRdb keeps only in-frame clones here, not all; method: immunoSEQ multiplex PCR. Among roughly 43,000 clones listed, over 75% were seen once. Sequencing was performed on PBMCs, taken around atezolizumab (anti-PD-L1) treatment. These receptors were taken from a man aged 55-75 years with urothelial cancer.

V and J are TRBV7-2 and TRBJ2-5; 12 bases match TRBD2. J was trimmed by 5 bases and V by 1 base; bases with no gene match: 5. CDR3 length: 16 amino acids. CDR1 and CDR2 (germline): SGHTA, FQGNSA. In DNA form, the CDR3 reads TGTGCCAGCAGCTTAGAGGCTAGCGGGAGGGGTGAGACCCAGTACTTC. Its protein is CASSLEASGRGETQYF.

The chain links TRBV7-9 to TRBJ2-3; D may be TRBD2 (5 bases). The CDR3 extends over 19 amino acids. Germline values: CDR1 SEHNR, CDR2 FQNEAQ (reference sequence). The germline V and J ends were trimmed by 0 bases and 2 bases, with 21 bases remaining between them. CDR3 DNA: TGTGCCAGCAGCTTAGCAGTAGGGATGGGGAGTCCACTCACAGATACGCAGTATTTT. Its translation is CASSLAVGMGSPLTDTQYF.

The gene calls are TRBV7-2 and TRBJ2-7; D is perhaps TRBD2 (5 bases). The CDR3 contains 14 residues. Trimming removed 2 bases from V and 3 bases from J, with 11 bases in between. The V gene's germline CDR1 is SGHTA and CDR2 FQGNSA. Written as DNA, the CDR3 is TGTGCCAGCAGCTTATCGGACTCCTTCTACGAGCAGTACTTC. Amino acids: CASSLSDSFYEQYF. Supplemented by reference TRBV7-2 and TRBJ2-7, the full variable domain reads GAGVSQSPSNKVTEKGKDVELRCDPISGHTALYWYRQSLGQGLEFLIYFQGNSAPDKSGLPSDRFSAERTGGSVSTLTIQRTQQEDSAVYLCASSLSDSFYEQYFGPGTRLTVT.

With respect to this clone: This specimen includes other DNA sequences encoding the same CDR3. The genes are TRBV7-2 and TRBJ2-1; no clear D gene. The CDR3 runs to 11 residues. Trimming took 2 bases from V and 6 from J, leaving 2 bases between them. CDR1 SGHTA and CDR2 FQGNSA come from the germline V gene. The CDR3 nucleotides read TGTGCCAGCAGCTTACTCAATGAGCAGTTCTTC. Translated, it gives CASSLLNEQFF. Supplemented by reference TRBV7-2 and TRBJ2-1, the full variable domain reads GAGVSQSPSNKVTEKGKDVELRCDPISGHTALYWYRQSLGQGLEFLIYFQGNSAPDKSGLPSDRFSAERTGGSVSTLTIQRTQQEDSAVYLCASSLLNEQFFGPGTRLTVL.

This chain links TRBV18 with TRBJ2-2; D is perhaps TRBD1 (6 bases). The V gene lost 6 bases and the J gene lost 2 bases, with 13 bases spanning the gap. The CDR3 runs to 15 residues. Germline CDR1 reads KGHSH; CDR2 reads LQKENI. Written as DNA, the CDR3 is TGTGCCAGCTCCCCGGGCAGGGGAAACACCGGGGAGCTGTTTTTT. This gives the protein CASSPGRGNTGELFF.

This chain connects TRBV19 to TRBJ1-1; D gene uncertain. CDR1 and CDR2 (germline): LNHDA, SQIVND (reference sequence). The CDR3 contains 15 residues. Deletions cut 0 bases from V and 5 bases from J, with 13 bases between. The CDR3 nucleotides are TGTGCCAGTAGTATAGACGCACAAGCGGGTACTGAAGCTTTCTTT. Its protein is CASSIDAQAGTEAFF.

V and J are TRBV11-2 and TRBJ2-5; 8 bases are shared with TRBD2. The CDR3 runs 14 residues. Losses at the gene ends were 5 bases for V and 5 bases for J; bases not matched to a gene: 7. CDR1 SGHAT and CDR2 FQNNGV come from the germline V gene. The CDR3 here is CASSTPGGRETQYF. The CDR3 region has the DNA TGTGCCAGCAGCACTCCGGGGGGGAGGGAGACCCAGTACTTC.

There are a few counts of this clone. The gene calls are TRBV14 and TRBJ1-1, with TRBD1 as a possible D gene (5 bases). There are 15 residues in the CDR3. The germline V gene encodes CDR1 SGHDN and CDR2 FVKESK. V was clipped by 0 bases and J by 5 bases, with 13 bases between them. The CDR3 sequence is CASSQDEAAGTEAFF. CDR3 in DNA: TGTGCCAGCAGCCAAGATGAGGCGGCAGGGACTGAAGCTTTCTTT.

The rearrangement uses TRBV14 and TRBJ2-3; a possible D gene is TRBD2 (6 bases). The V gene lost 0 bases and the J gene lost 7 bases, with 14 bases spanning the gap. CDR3 size: 15 residues. The germline gives CDR1 SGHDN, CDR2 FVKESK. The CDR3 region has the DNA TGTGCCAGCAGCCAAGAGGGGAAGGGCGGGAATACGCAGTATTTT. Protein sequence: CASSQEGKGGNTQYF.

J is TRBJ1-3 and V is TRBV19; 7 nucleotides line up with TRBD1. V gave up 1 base and J gave up 0 bases; unmatched junction bases: 0. Germline CDR1 and CDR2: LNHDA and SQIVND (reference sequence). CDR3 length: 15 amino acids. The chain's CDR3 is CASSIGDSSGNTIYF. In nucleotides, the CDR3 is TGTGCCAGTAGTATAGGGGACAGCTCTGGAAACACCATATATTTT.

The chain employs TRBV10-2 and TRBJ2-7, with 8 bases that match TRBD1. The CDR3 sequence is 13 residues long. The junction had 7 bases not matched to a gene; V was cut back by 8 bases and J by 4 bases. Germline CDR1 is WSHSY and CDR2 is SAAADI. CDR3: CASGNRGLYEQYF. CDR3 bases: TGCGCCAGCGGAAACAGGGGGTTATACGAGCAGTACTTC.

Here the CDR3 reads CAARGGSLRGYTF. The DNA of the CDR3 is TGTGCCGCCCGAGGCGGGTCTCTGAGGGGCTACACCTTC. V gene TRBV30 combines with J gene TRBJ1-2; D gene unclear. The V end lost 8 bases, the J end lost 8 bases, and 21 bases lay between the germline ends. Germline V gene sequence: CDR1 GTSNPN, CDR2 SVGIG (reference sequence). CDR3 length equals 13 residues.

The rearrangement joins TRBV7-2 to TRBJ2-2, with TRBD2 matching 8 bases. Germline CDR1 is SGHTA and CDR2 is FQGNSA. After removal of 5 bases from V and 7 bases from J, the junction contained 12 bases not matched to a gene. This CDR3 comprises 16 residues. The CDR3 DNA follows: TGTGCCAGCAGCCTTACGTCAGCGGGAGCTGGCGGGGAGCTGTTTTTT. This gives the protein CASSLTSAGAGGELFF. The entire variable domain, with the rest obtained from reference TRBV7-2 and TRBJ2-2, is as follows: GAGVSQSPSNKVTEKGKDVELRCDPISGHTALYWYRQSLGQGLEFLIYFQGNSAPDKSGLPSDRFSAERTGGSVSTLTIQRTQQEDSAVYLCASSLTSAGAGGELFFGEGSRLTVL.

The gene calls are TRBV11-3 and TRBJ1-1, with D possibly TRBD1 on 5 matching bases. V gave up 4 bases and J gave up 3 bases, with 9 bases separating them. Germline lookup yields CDR1 SGHNT and CDR2 YENEEA. The CDR3 runs to 13 residues. The CDR3 sequence is CASSSQTDTEAFF. CDR3 bases: TGTGCCAGCAGCTCCCAGACAGACACTGAAGCTTTCTTT.

The chain is built from TRBV28 and TRBJ2-7; 7 bases fit TRBD1. This CDR3 comprises 14 residues. The trim removed 5 bases at V and 2 bases at J, leaving 6 bases unmatched. Germline V gene lookup returns CDR1 MDHEN and CDR2 SYDVKM. In nucleotides, the CDR3 is TGTGCCAGCAGTCAGACAGGGCTTACCTACGAGCAGTACTTC. It encodes CASSQTGLTYEQYF.

The V call is TRBV5-4, the J call TRBJ2-4, with D possibly matching TRBD1 (7 bases). Germline CDR1 reads SGHNT; CDR2 reads YYREEE (reference sequence). V was cut by 3 bases and J by 2 bases, with 12 bases left in between. CDR3 length equals 15 residues. CDR3 nucleotides: TGTGCCAGCAGCTCCCAGGGGGGAACCAAAAACATTCAGTACTTC. It translates to CASSSQGGTKNIQYF.

This chain links TRBV28 with TRBJ1-1, with TRBD1 matching over 11 bases. The CDR3 is 15 residues long. Germline CDR1 MDHEN, CDR2 SYDVKM. Germline trimming cut 5 bases from V and 6 bases from J; bases unmatched to any gene: 8. The CDR3 reads CASSPGTGGRAEAFF. CDR3 coding DNA: TGTGCCAGCAGTCCCGGGACAGGGGGGAGGGCTGAAGCTTTCTTT. Full variable domain (remainder filled in from reference TRBV28 and TRBJ1-1): DVKVTQSSRYLVKRTGEKVFLECVQDMDHENMFWYRQDPGLGLRLIYFSYDVKMKEKGDIPEGYSVSREKKERFSLILESASTNQTSMYLCASSPGTGGRAEAFFGQGTRLTVV.

The chain uses TRBV15 and TRBJ2-7, with TRBD1 identical over 8 bases. The CDR3 length is 12 residues. Unmatched junction bases numbered 3, after V lost 0 bases and J lost 11 bases. The germline CDR1 and CDR2 sequences are LNHNV and YYDKDF (reference sequence). CDR3 nucleotide sequence: TGTGCCACCAGCAGAGATGACAGGGGAAAGTACTTC. It encodes CATSRDDRGKYF.

This chain links TRBV7-2 with TRBJ2-3, with TRBD2 matching 8 bases. The CDR3 runs 15 residues. With V trimmed by 1 base and J by 4 bases, 4 bases remained unmatched. Germline assignment: CDR1 SGHTA and CDR2 FQGNSA. The CDR3 loop is CASSLGSGGPDTQYF. DNA of the CDR3: TGTGCCAGCAGCTTAGGGTCGGGGGGGCCAGATACGCAGTATTTT.

V usage is TRBV2 and J usage is TRBJ2-7, with D possibly being TRBD2 (6 bases). CDR1 SNHLY and CDR2 FYNNEI come from the germline V gene. This CDR3 comprises 13 residues. V gave up 10 bases and J gave up 2 bases, with 15 bases separating them. The CDR3 sequence: CANGGDRAYEQYF. The CDR3 nucleotides read TGTGCCAACGGGGGAGACAGAGCCTACGAGCAGTACTTC.

This chain connects TRBV5-4 to TRBJ2-1, with D unresolved. The ends were cut back, 3 bases at V and 5 bases at J, with 9 bases in the middle. Germline-derived CDR1 and CDR2 are SGHNT and YYREEE (reference sequence). The CDR3 is 13 residues long. The CDR3 nucleotides are TGTGCCAGCAGCTCCGCGGTCGACAATGAGCAGTTCTTC. Its protein is CASSSAVDNEQFF.

J is TRBJ2-7 and V is TRBV19; 8 nucleotides align to TRBD2. CDR3 length equals 16 residues. Unmatched junction bases numbered 17, after V lost 7 bases and J lost 6 bases. Germline V gene lookup returns CDR1 LNHDA and CDR2 SQIVND (reference sequence). The CDR3 bases are TGTGCCAGTAAACGTACGGTAGCGGGACTTATAACCGAGCAGTACTTC. It specifies CASKRTVAGLITEQYF. The full variable domain, with the rest looked up from reference TRBV19 and TRBJ2-7, is DGGITQSPKYLFRKEGQNVTLSCEQNLNHDAMYWYRQDPGQGLRLIYYSQIVNDFQKGDIAEGYSVSREKKESFPLTVTSAQKNPTAFYLCASKRTVAGLITEQYFGPGTRLTVT.

The rearrangement uses TRBV27 and TRBJ2-3; D may be TRBD2 (5 bases). The length of the CDR3 is 16 residues. Germline V gene data show CDR1 as MNHEY and CDR2 as SMNVEV (reference sequence). Deletions cut 4 bases from V and 2 bases from J, with 16 bases between. The CDR3 spells CASSSPLRDYTDTQYF. The CDR3, as DNA: TGTGCCAGCAGTTCTCCGCTCCGGGATTACACAGATACGCAGTATTTT.

The rearrangement uses TRBV7-8 and TRBJ2-3; D is perhaps TRBD2 (6 bases). CDR3 size: 15 residues. The germline V gene encodes CDR1 SGHVS and CDR2 FQNEAQ. The V end lost 3 bases, the J end lost 2 bases, and 12 bases lay between the germline ends. CDR3 coding DNA: TGTGCCAGCAGCTTGGCGGGACGGTACACAGATACGCAGTATTTT. It encodes CASSLAGRYTDTQYF.